The 15 T cell receptor beta chains given below trace back to one sample, sequenced in a study of vaccination effects on CD4 cells after COVID-19. Antigen-specific CD4+ T cells were expanded (with viral peptide pools) by the ViraFEST assay ahead of sequencing. The authors isolated CD4+ T cells after around nine days of culture. Among the vaccine recipients, none had a prior SARS-CoV-2 infection, and nucleocapsid antibodies were negative. Repertoires were generated with immunoSEQ multiplex PCR, while TCRdb's copy carries only in-frame clones and drops some. The sample shows 65,000 or so clones, approximately 76% of them seen only once. These receptors have no known antigen. Here the sequenced sample was CD4+ T cells from PBMCs cultured with HCoV-NL63 spike peptides, taken before COVID-19 vaccination. These receptors came from a human donor who received a COVID-19 vaccine.

The chain carries TRBV19 and TRBJ1-2; D not resolved. The CDR3 spans 14 residues. CDR1 is LNHDA, CDR2 SQIVND, per germline (reference sequence). Trimming cost V 6 bases and J 4 bases, with 15 bases left between them. As DNA, the CDR3 is TGTGCCAGTAGGCAAACGAAGACGTCCTATGGCTACACCTTC. Translated: CASRQTKTSYGYTF.

The chain combines TRBV5-6 with TRBJ2-1; 10 bases are shared with TRBD2. Germline-derived CDR1 and CDR2 are SGHDT and YYEEEE. V dropped 0 bases and J dropped 6; count of bases not matched to a gene: 3. This CDR3 spans 15 amino acids. CDR3 sequence: CASSLESSGGNEQFF. DNA for the CDR3: TGTGCCAGCAGCTTGGAGTCTAGCGGGGGCAATGAGCAGTTCTTC. Full variable domain (outside the CDR3, taken from reference TRBV5-6 and TRBJ2-1): DAGVTQSPTHLIKTRGQQVTLRCSPKSGHDTVSWYQQALGQGPQFIFQYYEEEERQRGNFPDRFSGHQFPNYSSELNVNALLLGDSALYLCASSLESSGGNEQFFGPGTRLTVL.

The chain combines TRBV27 with TRBJ2-3; 7 bases match TRBD2. The CDR3 runs to 19 residues. V dropped 4 bases and J dropped 5; count of bases not matched to a gene: 21. Per the germline V gene, CDR1 is MNHEY and CDR2 is SMNVEV (reference sequence). CDR3 nucleotides: TGTGCCAGCAGTTCAGACAACCTAGCAGGGTGGGGGGGGAAAGATACGCAGTATTTT. It yields the protein CASSSDNLAGWGGKDTQYF.

This chain connects TRBV5-6 to TRBJ2-1, with TRBD2 matching over 12 bases. Per the germline V gene, CDR1 is SGHDT and CDR2 is YYEEEE. Unmatched junction bases numbered 5, after V lost 1 base and J lost 6 bases. This CDR3 has 16 amino acids. Here the CDR3 DNA reads TGTGCCAGCAGCTTGCGCACTAGCGGGGGGACCAATGAGCAGTTCTTC. Translated: CASSLRTSGGTNEQFF.

The chain recombines TRBV27 with TRBJ2-5; maybe TRBD2 (6 bases). The CDR3 extends over 14 amino acids. The V end was cut by 5 bases, the J end by 4 bases, with 14 bases between. Germline V gene sequence: CDR1 MNHEY, CDR2 SMNVEV (reference sequence). The CDR3 sequence is CASSQTLALETQYF. CDR3 bases: TGTGCCAGCAGTCAAACACTAGCATTAGAGACCCAGTACTTC.

The genes are TRBV10-2 and TRBJ2-7; 8 positions agree with TRBD2. The CDR3 spans 13 residues. Losses at the gene ends were 6 bases for V and 3 bases for J; bases not matched to a gene: 4. Germline V lookup: CDR1 WSHSY, CDR2 SAAADI. CDR3 DNA: TGCGCCAGCAGCGCGAGCGGGGGCTACGAGCAGTACGTC. Protein: CASSASGGYEQYV.

A note on this clone: Germline is not matched at one junction end, which may reflect a read error. The chain joins TRBV5-4 to TRBJ2-5, with D tentatively TRBD1 (5 bases). The germline V gene has CDR1 SGHNT and CDR2 YYREEE (reference sequence). The CDR3 spans 18 residues. The CDR3 reads CASNLGYLGKGDQETQYF. The CDR3 DNA follows: TGTGCCAGCAACTTGGGATACCTGGGTAAAGGGGACCAAGAGACCCAGTACTTC.

V and J are TRBV19 and TRBJ1-2; TRBD1 might be the D (6 bases). With 7 bases removed from V and 5 bases from J, the gap between germline ends came to 20 bases. CDR1 and CDR2 (germline): LNHDA, SQIVND (reference sequence). This CDR3 is built from 15 residues. CDR3 sequence: CASIPMRGTRYGYTF. DNA of the CDR3: TGTGCCAGTATCCCGATGCGGGGGACACGATATGGCTACACCTTC.

The chain recombines TRBV11-2 with TRBJ1-1; D gene ambiguous. The CDR3 has 12 residues. Trimming left V 3 bases short and J 12 bases short, with 14 bases between. The germline V gene encodes CDR1 SGHAT and CDR2 FQNNGV. The CDR3: CASSLVTETSFF. The CDR3 region has the DNA TGTGCCAGCAGCTTGGTTACAGAGACGTCTTTCTTT.

This clone was found once. The chain combines TRBV28 with TRBJ1-3; D remains ambiguous. The CDR3 loop spans 15 amino acids. Germline V gives CDR1 MDHEN, CDR2 SYDVKM. Trimming took 5 bases from V and 0 from J, leaving 11 bases between them. The CDR3 spells CASSTSTSSGNTIYF. CDR3 in DNA: TGTGCCAGCAGTACATCAACTAGCTCTGGAAACACCATATATTTT.

The chain recombines TRBV9 with TRBJ1-2; weak D call: TRBD1 (6 bases). CDR3 size: 16 residues. Per the germline V gene, CDR1 is SGDLS and CDR2 is YYNGEE. Deletions cut 0 bases from V and 10 bases from J, with 22 bases between. The CDR3 nucleotides read TGTGCCAGCAGCGTAGAGGAGGTGGGCAGGGGCTTCGACTACACCTTC. It encodes CASSVEEVGRGFDYTF.

The chain uses TRBV5-1 and TRBJ1-1; D is unresolved. This CDR3 is 18 amino acids long. Germline values: CDR1 SGHRS, CDR2 YFSETQ. Trimming cost V 3 bases and J 6 bases, with 27 bases left between them. CDR3 in amino acids: CASSSYYEGRVTPPEAFF. The CDR3 coding sequence is TGCGCCAGCAGCTCTTATTATGAGGGAAGGGTCACCCCGCCTGAAGCTTTCTTT.

DNA for the CDR3: TGTGCCAGCAGCCAAGGCTACGAGCAGTACGTC. Translating it yields CASSQGYEQYV. The genes are TRBV3-1 (or the pseudogene TRBV3-2) and TRBJ2-7; D not resolved. The V end was cut by 1 base, the J end by 3 bases, with 1 base between. Germline CDR1 reads LGHDT; CDR2 reads YNNKEL (reference sequence). The CDR3 has 11 amino acids.

This chain connects TRBV7-3 to TRBJ2-5; tentatively, D is TRBD1 or TRBD2 (7 bases each). Trimming took 4 bases from V and 9 from J, leaving 9 bases between them. CDR1 and CDR2 from the germline V gene are SGHTA and FQGTGA. The CDR3 is 11 residues long. The CDR3 DNA is TGTGCCAGCAGCTCAGGGGGGGCCCAGTACTTC. Protein sequence: CASSSGGAQYF.

The gene calls are TRBV19 and TRBJ2-3; TRBD1 agrees at 8 bases. CDR3 size: 13 residues. The V gene end was trimmed by 6 bases and the J gene end by 4 bases; junction bases not matched to a gene: 3. Germline loops: CDR1 LNHDA, CDR2 SQIVND (reference sequence). The CDR3 nucleotides are TGTGCCAGTAGATTGACAGGGGCAGATACGCAGTATTTT. It is translated as CASRLTGADTQYF.